The T cell receptor (beta chain) described here comes from a study of human T cells and chemical hapten exposure. Looking at the study overall: Minor pooled library volume differences mainly drove per-sample TCR yield variation.

This clonotype was seen ten or more times. Its antigen remains unidentified. MiXCR, applied by TCRdb to the RACE reads, yields one record per CDR3 protein. The table has 85,000 or so distinct CDR3 sequences, approximately 10% seen once. Regarding time point: patch test 2, 6 weeks after DPC sensitization. Stated treatment: therapeutic diphenylcyclopropenone sensitization with weekly scalp DPC. Study-wide findings and caveats: Donors in the study had alopecia, meaning their immune response may differ from healthy people's. Among TCRs, those above 1 in 1000 frequency were unaffected by DPC sensitization. Expanded TCRs made up significantly more big CDR3 similarity clusters than controls did.

The germline V gene encodes CDR1 MNHEY and CDR2 SVGEGT. The V gene end was trimmed by 4 bases and the J gene end by 5 bases; junction bases not matched to a gene: 8. CDR3 length equals 15 residues. The chain joins TRBV6-2 or TRBV6-3 to TRBJ1-5; 7 bases align to TRBD1. The receptor was isolated from a man aged 18 to 30 with alopecia areata. Some clones in this sample may be carry-over from other donors' samples. The material sequenced was whole blood, taken in connection with sensitization to the hapten diphenylcyclopropenone (DPC). The CDR3, as DNA: TGTGCCAGCAGTTCCCTGGACAGGACTTATCAGCCCCAGCATTTT. Translation gives CASSSLDRTYQPQHF.